This T cell receptor beta chain was captured in a study of T cells in Graves' hyperthyroidism and ophthalmopathy. In this sample, this clonotype turned up many times. V lost 11 bases, J lost 3 bases, and 9 bases lay in between. The CDR3 runs 11 residues. From germline, CDR1 is ENHRY and CDR2 SYGVKD. There were TCR beta CDR3 regions amplified from RNA transcripts. The study used the HTBI primer set for a first-round RT-PCR of the TCR CDR3. TCRdb itself ran the multiplex PCR reads through MiXCR, one entry per CDR3 protein. The table lists hundreds of thousands of distinct CDR3 sequences, 25% of them singletons, with roughly 70% in the top ten.

Material for sequencing was blood. The chain employs TRBV10-3 and TRBJ2-3, with D unclear. This TCR was recovered from a man aged 50 or older with Graves' hyperthyroidism. CDR3 sequence reads: CADQPTDTQYF. The CDR3 nucleotides read TGTGCCGACCAGCCGACAGATACGCAGTATTTT.